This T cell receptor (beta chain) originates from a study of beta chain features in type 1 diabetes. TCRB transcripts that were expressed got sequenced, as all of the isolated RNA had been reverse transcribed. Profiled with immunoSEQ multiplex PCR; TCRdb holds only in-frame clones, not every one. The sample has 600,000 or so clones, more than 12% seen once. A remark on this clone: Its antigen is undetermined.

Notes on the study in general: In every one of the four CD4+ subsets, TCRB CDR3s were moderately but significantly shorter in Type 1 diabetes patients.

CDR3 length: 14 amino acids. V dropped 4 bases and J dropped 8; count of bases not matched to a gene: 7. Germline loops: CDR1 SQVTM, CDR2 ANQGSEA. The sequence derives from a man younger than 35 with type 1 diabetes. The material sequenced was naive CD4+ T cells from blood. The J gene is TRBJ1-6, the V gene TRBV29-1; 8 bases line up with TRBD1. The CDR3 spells CSVATDRGDSPLHF. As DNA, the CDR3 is TGCAGCGTTGCTACTGACAGGGGTGATTCACCCCTCCACTTT.